A selection of T cell receptor beta chains follows, all from one sample in a study of blood T cell repertoires in COVID-19. Repertoires were generated with immunoSEQ multiplex PCR, while TCRdb's copy carries only in-frame clones and drops some. The sample contains around 370,000 clones, roughly 90% of which appear only once. Sequenced input: peripheral blood. Receptors originate from a man between 18 and 29 years old with active or convalescent COVID-19. Both conserved end residues are part of each CDR3. Each record gives: V gene, J gene, CDR3 protein.

>TRBV19|TRBJ1-3
CASTTGREGGNTIYF
>TRBV7-2|TRBJ1-4
CASSSQEKLFF
>TRBV25-1|TRBJ1-6
CASSARVAYNSPLHF
>TRBV4-1|TRBJ2-7
CASSQLRDLPPYEQYF
>TRBV29-1|TRBJ2-5
CSFGPRGEETQYF
>TRBV18|TRBJ1-5
CASSPTGQFNQPQHF
>TRBV5-1|TRBJ1-4
CASSLSGNEKLFF
>TRBV21-1|TRBJ1-1
CASRGSGTEAFF
>TRBV7-2|TRBJ2-7
CASSLVAGGKYEQYF
>TRBV7-3|TRBJ2-2
CASSFGHNTGELFF
>TRBV5-1|TRBJ2-7
CASSSGGIGKSSYEQYF
>TRBV9|TRBJ1-2
CASSVATANYGYTF
>TRBV19|TRBJ2-3
CASSQSDTQYF
>TRBV11-3|TRBJ2-1
CASSLEGEGHNEQFF
>TRBV28|TRBJ1-2
CASSSGTFYGGYTF
>TRBV6-2/TRBV6-3|TRBJ1-2
CASSYSWAGAYGYTF
>TRBV6-5|TRBJ1-6
CASSYRQGGSPLHF
>TRBV19|TRBJ1-3
CASSTRQYRGTIYF
>TRBV3-1/TRBV3-2|TRBJ1-2
CASSQDRGVPNYGYTF
>TRBV5-6|TRBJ1-1
CASSFTGSEAFF
>TRBV5-4|TRBJ1-1
CASRSQTGAYDTEAFF
>TRBV5-1|TRBJ2-7
CASRPQGAYEQYF
>TRBV6-2/TRBV6-3|TRBJ2-7
CASSYVWTSTEEQYF
>TRBV19|TRBJ2-6
CASSISNSGANVLTF
>TRBV7-2|TRBJ1-3
CASRLSQGSGNTIYF
>TRBV5-6|TRBJ2-1
CASSLRLARNEQFF
>TRBV4-3|TRBJ1-5
CASSQDGAPYQPQHF
>TRBV14|TRBJ2-3
CASSPPGTLTDTQYF
>TRBV18|TRBJ2-2
CASSPQTSGTTGELFF
>TRBV9|TRBJ2-1
CASSVNGRSYNEQFF
>TRBV4-3|TRBJ2-2
CASSQGASGRGSGELFF
>TRBV4-3|TRBJ2-1
CASSQTGQYYNEQFF
>TRBV27|TRBJ2-7
CASSLGTGASYEQYF
>TRBV3-1/TRBV3-2|TRBJ1-5
CASSQALTGAQPQHF
>TRBV19|TRBJ1-5
CASQSGTGGVQPQHF
>TRBV19|TRBJ1-5
CASSFGGSNQPQHF
>TRBV30|TRBJ2-2
CAWSVHVGAGYFGELFF
>TRBV6-2/TRBV6-3|TRBJ1-5
CASSQGFVSNQPQHF
>TRBV28|TRBJ1-5
CASSRTGASNQPQHF
>TRBV15|TRBJ2-1
CATSRSAALSYNEQFF
>TRBV7-8|TRBJ2-7
CASKGPDVSYEQYF
>TRBV4-2|TRBJ2-1
CASSQDGSSGFSYNEQFF
>TRBV30|TRBJ1-3
CAWDWGPGNTIYF
>TRBV10-3|TRBJ2-1
CAISASNWRASYNEQFF
>TRBV19|TRBJ2-3
CASAQVAIGTDTQYF
>TRBV25-1|TRBJ2-2
CASSAAGGTGELFF
>TRBV18|TRBJ2-7
CASSSRLSYEQYF
>TRBV7-2|TRBJ2-3
CASSVGQGASDTQYF
>TRBV5-6|TRBJ1-2
CASTQIAVGYTF
>TRBV4-2|TRBJ1-6
CASRAGANYNSPLHF
>TRBV27|TRBJ1-5
CASSFRLQGDQPQHF
>TRBV27|TRBJ1-4
CASSLFGTGVEKLFF
>TRBV19|TRBJ2-7
CASSTPGLAESYEQYF